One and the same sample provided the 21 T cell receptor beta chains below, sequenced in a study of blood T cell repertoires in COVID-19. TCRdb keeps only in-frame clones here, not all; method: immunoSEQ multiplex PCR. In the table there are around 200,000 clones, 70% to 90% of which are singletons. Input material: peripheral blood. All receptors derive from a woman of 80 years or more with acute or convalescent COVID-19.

The CDR3 spells CASSPPPEVGGKNIQYF. Written as DNA, the CDR3 is TGTGCCAGCTCACCCCCTCCCGAAGTGGGAGGAAAAAACATTCAGTACTTC. The V and J genes are TRBV18 and TRBJ2-4; D is possibly TRBD2 (6 bases). The V end lost 3 bases, the J end lost 4 bases, and 19 bases lay between the germline ends. From germline, CDR1 is KGHSH and CDR2 LQKENI. The CDR3 length is 17 residues. Together with reference TRBV18 and TRBJ2-4, the CDR3 gives the full variable domain: NAGVMQNPRHLVRRRGQEARLRCSPMKGHSHVYWYRQLPEEGLKFMVYLQKENIIDESGMPKERFSAEFPKEGPSILRIQQVVRGDSAAYFCASSPPPEVGGKNIQYFGAGTRLSVL.

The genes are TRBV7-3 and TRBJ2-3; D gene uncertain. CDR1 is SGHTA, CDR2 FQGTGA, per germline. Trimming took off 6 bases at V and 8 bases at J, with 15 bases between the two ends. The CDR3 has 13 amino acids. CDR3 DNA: TGTGCCAGCAGTGCGACCGGCTCGGGTACGCAGTATTTT. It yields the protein CASSATGSGTQYF.

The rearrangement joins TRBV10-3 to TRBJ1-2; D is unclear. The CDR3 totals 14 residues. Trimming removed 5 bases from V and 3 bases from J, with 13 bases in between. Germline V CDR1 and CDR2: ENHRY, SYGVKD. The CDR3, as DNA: TGTGCCATCAGTTTGAGCTGGGCAGACTATGGCTACACCTTC. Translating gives CAISLSWADYGYTF.

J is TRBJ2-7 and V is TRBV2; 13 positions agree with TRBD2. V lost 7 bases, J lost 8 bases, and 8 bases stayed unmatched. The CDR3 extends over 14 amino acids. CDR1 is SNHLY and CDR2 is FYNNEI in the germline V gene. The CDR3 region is CASIQTSGRAQQYF. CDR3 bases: TGTGCCAGCATTCAAACTAGCGGGAGGGCGCAGCAGTACTTC.

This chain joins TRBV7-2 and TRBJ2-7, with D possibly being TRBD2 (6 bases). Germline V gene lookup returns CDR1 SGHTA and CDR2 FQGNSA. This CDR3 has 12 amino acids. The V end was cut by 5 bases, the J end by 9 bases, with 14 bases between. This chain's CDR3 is CASSTSGERQYF. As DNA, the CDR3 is TGTGCCAGCAGCACCTCGGGGGAGAGGCAGTACTTC.

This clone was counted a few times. CDR3 in amino acids: CASSLARTGIYF. As DNA, the CDR3 is TGTGCCAGCAGCTTAGCGCGGACAGGAATATACTTC. The chain links TRBV7-2 to TRBJ2-4; TRBD1 matches 7 bases. V lost 0 bases, J lost 16 bases, and 6 bases stayed unmatched. This CDR3 comprises 12 residues. Germline loops: CDR1 SGHTA, CDR2 FQGNSA.

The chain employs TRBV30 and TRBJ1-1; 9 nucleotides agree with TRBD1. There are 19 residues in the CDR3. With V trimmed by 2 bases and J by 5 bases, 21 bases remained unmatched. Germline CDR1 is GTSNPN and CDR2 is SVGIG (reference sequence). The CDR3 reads CAWSLGTGIRLGGRTEAFF. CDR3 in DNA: TGTGCCTGGAGTTTAGGGACAGGGATTCGTTTAGGCGGGAGAACTGAAGCTTTCTTT.

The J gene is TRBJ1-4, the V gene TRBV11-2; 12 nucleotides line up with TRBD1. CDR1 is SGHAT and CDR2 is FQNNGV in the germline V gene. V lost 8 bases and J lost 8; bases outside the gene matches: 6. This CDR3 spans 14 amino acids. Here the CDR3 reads CASGTGTGGEKLFF. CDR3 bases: TGTGCCAGCGGGACCGGGACAGGGGGCGAAAAACTGTTTTTT.

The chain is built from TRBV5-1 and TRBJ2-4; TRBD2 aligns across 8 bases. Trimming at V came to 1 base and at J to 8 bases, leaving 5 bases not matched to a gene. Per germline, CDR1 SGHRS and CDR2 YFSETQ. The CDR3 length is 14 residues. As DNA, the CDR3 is TGCGCCAGCAGCTTGACGTCGGGAGGGGACATTCAGTACTTC. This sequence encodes CASSLTSGGDIQYF.

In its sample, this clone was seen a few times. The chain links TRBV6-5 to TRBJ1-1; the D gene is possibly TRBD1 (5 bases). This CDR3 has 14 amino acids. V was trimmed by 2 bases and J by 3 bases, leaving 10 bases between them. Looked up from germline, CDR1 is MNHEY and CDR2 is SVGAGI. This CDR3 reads CASSYADTYTEAFF. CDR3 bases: TGTGCCAGCAGTTACGCGGACACCTACACTGAAGCTTTCTTT.

This chain's CDR3 is CASSFPGGNEKLFF. The CDR3 DNA reads TGTGCCAGCAGCTTCCCAGGGGGTAATGAAAAACTGTTTTTT. This chain uses TRBV12-1 with TRBJ1-4; TRBD1, the D gene given by the table, was not confirmed from the DNA. TRBV12-1 is listed as a pseudogene. The CDR3 is 14 residues long.

CDR3 sequence reads: CASSPKGQGAGWGTGELFF. CDR3 DNA: TGTGCCAGCAGTCCAAAAGGACAGGGGGCAGGTTGGGGCACCGGGGAGCTGTTTTTT. This chain joins TRBV27 and TRBJ2-2, with 11 nucleotides matching TRBD1. CDR1 and CDR2 (germline): MNHEY, SMNVEV (reference sequence). The junction had 15 bases not matched to a gene; V was cut back by 5 bases and J by 4 bases. The CDR3 has 19 amino acids.

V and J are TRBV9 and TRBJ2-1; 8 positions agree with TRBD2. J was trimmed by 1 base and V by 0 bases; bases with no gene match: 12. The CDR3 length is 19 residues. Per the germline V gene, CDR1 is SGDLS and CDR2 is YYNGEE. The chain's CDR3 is CASSVARSSGSGSYNEQFF. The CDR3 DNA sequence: TGTGCCAGCAGCGTAGCTAGATCGAGCGGGAGCGGGTCCTACAATGAGCAGTTCTTC.

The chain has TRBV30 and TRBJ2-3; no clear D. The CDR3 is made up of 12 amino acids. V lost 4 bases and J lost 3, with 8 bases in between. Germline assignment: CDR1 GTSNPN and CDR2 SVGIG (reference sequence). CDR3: CAWNPKTDTQYF. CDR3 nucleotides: TGTGCCTGGAACCCTAAAACAGATACGCAGTATTTT.

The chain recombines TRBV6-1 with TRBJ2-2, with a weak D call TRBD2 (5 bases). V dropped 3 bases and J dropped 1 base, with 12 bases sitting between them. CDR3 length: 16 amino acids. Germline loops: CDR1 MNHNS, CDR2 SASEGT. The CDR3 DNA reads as TGTGCCAGCAGTGAGATGGGCGGGTTGAACACCGGGGAGCTGTTTTTT. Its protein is CASSEMGGLNTGELFF.

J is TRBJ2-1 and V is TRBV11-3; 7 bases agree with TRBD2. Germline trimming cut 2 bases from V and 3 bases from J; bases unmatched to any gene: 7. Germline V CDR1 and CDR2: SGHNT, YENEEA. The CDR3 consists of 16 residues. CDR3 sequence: CASSLKASSGYNEQFF. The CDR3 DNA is TGTGCCAGCAGCTTAAAGGCGTCTAGCGGCTACAATGAGCAGTTCTTC.

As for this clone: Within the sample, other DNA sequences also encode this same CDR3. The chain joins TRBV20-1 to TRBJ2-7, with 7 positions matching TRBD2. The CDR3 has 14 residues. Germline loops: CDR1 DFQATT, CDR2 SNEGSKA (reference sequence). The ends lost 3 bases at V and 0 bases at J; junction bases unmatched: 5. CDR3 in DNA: TGCAGTGCTAGTTTGCGGGAGCGCTCCTACGAGCAGTACTTC. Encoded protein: CSASLRERSYEQYF.

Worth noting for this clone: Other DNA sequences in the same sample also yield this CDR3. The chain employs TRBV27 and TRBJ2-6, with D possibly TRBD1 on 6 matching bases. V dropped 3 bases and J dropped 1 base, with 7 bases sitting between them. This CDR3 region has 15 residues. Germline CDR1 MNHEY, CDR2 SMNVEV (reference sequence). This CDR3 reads CASSFRGSGANVLTF. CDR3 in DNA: TGTGCCAGCAGTTTCAGGGGATCTGGGGCCAACGTCCTGACTTTC. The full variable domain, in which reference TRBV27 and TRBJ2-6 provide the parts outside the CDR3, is EAQVTQNPRYLITVTGKKLTVTCSQNMNHEYMSWYRQDPGLGLRQIYYSMNVEVTDKGDVPEGYKVSRKEKRNFPLILESPSPNQTSLYFCASSFRGSGANVLTFGAGSRLTVL.

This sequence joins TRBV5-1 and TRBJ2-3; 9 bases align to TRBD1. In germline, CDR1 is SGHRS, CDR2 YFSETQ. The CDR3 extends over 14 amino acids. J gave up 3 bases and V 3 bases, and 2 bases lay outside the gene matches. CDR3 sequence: CASSWDRVTDTQYF. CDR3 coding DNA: TGCGCCAGCAGCTGGGACAGGGTTACAGATACGCAGTATTTT.

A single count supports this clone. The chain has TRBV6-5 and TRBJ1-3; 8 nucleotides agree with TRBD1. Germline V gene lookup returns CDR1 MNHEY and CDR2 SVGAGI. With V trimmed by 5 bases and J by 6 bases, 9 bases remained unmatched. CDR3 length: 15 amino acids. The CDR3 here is CASSLRTGLENTIYF. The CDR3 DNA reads TGTGCCAGCAGTCTCCGGACAGGGCTAGAAAACACCATATATTTT.

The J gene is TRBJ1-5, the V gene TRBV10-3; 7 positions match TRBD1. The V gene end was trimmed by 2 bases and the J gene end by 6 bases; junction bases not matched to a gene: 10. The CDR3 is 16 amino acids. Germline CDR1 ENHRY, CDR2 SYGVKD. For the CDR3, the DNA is TGTGCCATCAGTGAGGGGGTAGGGGCAGGGGGTCAGCCCCAGCATTTT. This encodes CAISEGVGAGGQPQHF.